Shown below are 23 T cell receptor beta chains from a single sample sequenced in a study of T cells in Graves' hyperthyroidism and ophthalmopathy. Amplification yielded TCR beta CDR3 regions, with RNA transcripts as the source. A first-round RT-PCR of the TCR CDR3 used the HTBI primer set. TCRdb reprocessed the multiplex PCR reads with MiXCR, giving one entry per CDR3 protein. This table holds 250,000 to 300,000 distinct CDR3 sequences, approximately 17% found once. The specimen was blood. The receptors derive from a woman aged 55-69 years with Graves' ophthalmopathy.

The chain joins TRBV11-1 to TRBJ2-7; 11 bases line up with TRBD1. This CDR3 has 17 amino acids. The trim removed 3 bases at V and 0 bases at J, leaving 7 bases unmatched. The germline V gene encodes CDR1 SGHAT and CDR2 FQDESV (reference sequence). CDR3: CASSFGTGGRSSYEQYF. The CDR3 DNA reads TGTGCCAGCAGCTTCGGGACAGGGGGGCGCAGCTCCTACGAGCAGTACTTC.

This chain connects TRBV25-1 to TRBJ1-2, with D maybe TRBD1 (5 bases). Between the trimmed V and J ends, which lost 4 bases and 3 bases, there was a span of 21 bases. This CDR3 has 17 amino acids. CDR1 MGHDK and CDR2 SYGVNS come from the germline V gene. The CDR3 protein is CASSGGAGNFRDYGYTF. CDR3 nucleotide sequence: TGTGCCAGCAGTGGCGGAGCAGGGAACTTCCGGGACTATGGCTACACCTTC.

This clonotype came up a few times. This sequence joins TRBV4-3 and TRBJ2-7, with D unresolved. Between the trimmed V and J ends, which lost 0 bases and 2 bases, there was a span of 11 bases. This CDR3 is 15 amino acids long. Germline V gene data show CDR1 as LGHNA and CDR2 as YSLEER. The CDR3 protein is CASSQDLGLPYEQYF. In nucleotides, the CDR3 is TGCGCCAGCAGCCAAGATCTAGGTCTGCCCTACGAGCAGTACTTC.

The rearrangement joins TRBV7-2 to TRBJ2-6; D gene ambiguous. V lost 3 bases to trimming and J lost 2 bases, with 5 bases between them. Germline CDR1 and CDR2: SGHTA and FQGNSA. The CDR3 is 14 residues long. CDR3 bases: TGTGCCAGCAGCTTGGGCCCTGGGGCCAACGTCCTGACTTTC. Protein sequence: CASSLGPGANVLTF. Full variable domain (outside the CDR3, taken from reference TRBV7-2 and TRBJ2-6): GAGVSQSPSNKVTEKGKDVELRCDPISGHTALYWYRQSLGQGLEFLIYFQGNSAPDKSGLPSDRFSAERTGGSVSTLTIQRTQQEDSAVYLCASSLGPGANVLTFGAGSRLTVL.

As for this clonotype: Possible read error: a much larger clone is one base away. The chain has TRBV7-2 and TRBJ2-5, with 7 bases aligning to TRBD1. J gave up 1 base and V 4 bases, and 12 bases lay outside the gene matches. Germline loops: CDR1 SGHTA, CDR2 FQGNSA. The CDR3 length is 17 residues. The CDR3 is CASSSDSPTGIQETQYF. The CDR3 DNA follows: TGTGCCAGCAGCTCAGATTCCCCGACAGGGATCCAAGAGACCCAGTACTTC.

This clonotype was observed many times. The chain uses TRBV6-5 and TRBJ1-2; D perhaps matches TRBD1 (6 bases). The germline V gene encodes CDR1 MNHEY and CDR2 SVGAGI. CDR3 length: 14 residues. Trimming stripped 2 bases from V and 1 base from J, with 8 bases between. CDR3 nucleotide sequence: TGTGCCAGCAGTTACAGGGGACATAACTATGGCTACACCTTC. Its translation: CASSYRGHNYGYTF.

This clonotype was counted many times. The genes are TRBV7-8 and TRBJ1-1; 8 bases match TRBD1. The germline gives CDR1 SGHVS, CDR2 FQNEAQ. This CDR3 contains 14 residues. Trimming cost V 3 bases and J 5 bases; bases outside gene matches: 5. In DNA, the CDR3 is TGTGCCAGCAGCTTTACCCAGGGGGCAACTGAAGCTTTCTTT. It codes for CASSFTQGATEAFF.

As to this clonotype: This is likely a read error, given that the CDR3 carries no conserved phenylalanine or tryptophan at its end. The chain carries TRBV5-1 and TRBJ2-2, with D possibly matching TRBD1 (6 bases). Between the trimmed V and J ends, which lost 5 bases and 4 bases, there was a span of 12 bases. CDR1 and CDR2 from the germline V gene are SGHRS and YFSETQ. The CDR3 loop spans 14 amino acids. As DNA, the CDR3 is TGCGCCAGCAGGGATGTCAGGGGCACCGGGGAGCTGTTTGTT. Translated, it gives CASRDVRGTGELFV.

A note on this clonotype: A read error may explain this, as a much larger clone is one base away. The chain combines TRBV13 with TRBJ1-1; unclear D gene. The CDR3 is made up of 11 amino acids. Germline V gene sequence: CDR1 PRHDT, CDR2 FYEKMQ (reference sequence). In nucleotides, the CDR3 is TGTACCAGCACCAACGTCGCTGAAGCTTTCTTT. It specifies CTSTNVAEAFF. The full variable domain, its missing parts supplied by reference TRBV13 and TRBJ1-1, is AAGVIQSPRHLIKEKRETATLKCYPIPRHDTVYWYQQGPGQDPQFLISFYEKMQSDKGSIPDRFSAQQFSDYHSELNMSSLELGDSALYFCTSTNVAEAFFGQGTRLTVV.

The rearrangement links TRBV6-4 to TRBJ2-7; D gene unclear. The length of the CDR3 is 13 residues. Per the germline V gene, CDR1 is MRHNA and CDR2 is SNTAGT. V lost 6 bases and J lost 6, with 15 bases in between. The DNA of the CDR3 is TGTGCCAGCAGCCTCCTCAGTTTTAGCGAGCAGTACTTC. Translation gives CASSLLSFSEQYF.

This clonotype was observed at least ten times. The chain links TRBV18 to TRBJ2-7, with 9 bases identical to TRBD1. The germline CDR1 and CDR2 sequences are KGHSH and LQKENI. V shed 8 bases, J shed 6 bases, and the junction held 11 bases outside the gene matches. This CDR3 contains 14 residues. CDR3 sequence (DNA): TGTGCCAGCACCCCCAGGACAGGGGAGGGCGAGCAGTACTTC. This sequence encodes CASTPRTGEGEQYF.

This clonotype has more than one count but fewer than ten. This rearrangement joins TRBV9 to TRBJ1-3, with 7 bases fitting TRBD1. In germline, CDR1 is SGDLS, CDR2 YYNGEE. V was pared by 2 bases and J by 0 bases, with 8 bases of the junction left unmatched. The CDR3 covers 17 residues. For the CDR3, the DNA is TGTGCCAGCAGCGTTACCACCGGGACAGCCTCTGGAAACACCATATATTTT. Its translation is CASSVTTGTASGNTIYF. The whole variable domain, filled in from reference TRBV9 and TRBJ1-3, reads DSGVTQTPKHLITATGQRVTLRCSPRSGDLSVYWYQQSLDQGLQFLIQYYNGEERAKGNILERFSAQQFPDLHSELNLSSLELGDSALYFCASSVTTGTASGNTIYFGEGSWLTVV.

In this sample, this clonotype turned up many times. This sequence joins TRBV6-1 and TRBJ1-1; 9 nucleotides match TRBD1. With V trimmed by 5 bases and J by 4 bases, 14 bases remained unmatched. Germline CDR1 is MNHNS and CDR2 is SASEGT. This CDR3 spans 17 amino acids. This chain's CDR3 is CASSYRTGGAGSTEAFF. The CDR3 nucleotides read TGTGCCAGCAGTTACCGAACAGGGGGCGCCGGGAGCACTGAAGCTTTCTTT.

CDR3 amino acids: CASSPRGADSTDTQYF. The CDR3 bases are TGTGCCAGCAGTCCGAGAGGAGCGGATAGCACAGATACGCAGTATTTT. The chain has TRBV28 and TRBJ2-3, with a tentative D call TRBD2 (5 bases). The CDR3 length is 16 residues. CDR1 is MDHEN, CDR2 SYDVKM, per germline. Trimming removed 5 bases from V and 0 bases from J, with 15 bases in between.

This clonotype was recorded at least ten times. The chain couples TRBV10-3 to TRBJ2-1; 9 positions agree with TRBD2. Germline CDR1 reads ENHRY; CDR2 reads SYGVKD. V lost 7 bases and J lost 9; bases outside the gene matches: 7. The CDR3 has 13 amino acids. The DNA for the CDR3 is TGTGCCATCATGGGGTCTAGCGGGGCTGAGCAGTTCTTC. Translation gives CAIMGSSGAEQFF.

The chain couples TRBV5-1 to TRBJ2-1; D might be TRBD2 (5 bases). The J call may not be correct, given that the DNA end is closer to TRBJ2-7. Germline V gene data show CDR1 as SGHRS and CDR2 as YFSETQ. This CDR3 contains 17 residues. CDR3 in amino acids: CASSSGKRANPYNEQYF. Here the CDR3 DNA reads TGCGCCAGCAGCTCGGGGAAGAGGGCCAACCCCTACAATGAGCAGTACTTC.

This clonotype was counted many times. The CDR3 loop is CSSLGGGNEQFF. CDR3 sequence (DNA): TGCAGCTCACTTGGGGGGGGCAATGAGCAGTTCTTC. The chain recombines TRBV29-1 with TRBJ2-1, with 7 nucleotides matching TRBD2. Germline CDR1 and CDR2: SQVTM and ANQGSEA. Germline trimming cut 8 bases from V and 6 bases from J; bases unmatched to any gene: 7. This CDR3 is built from 12 residues.

The table lists this clonotype with many counts. The rearrangement uses TRBV6-6 and TRBJ1-2; tentatively, D is TRBD1 (5 bases). The CDR3 extends over 14 amino acids. Germline V gives CDR1 MNHNY, CDR2 SVGAGI (reference sequence). Trimming cost V 2 bases and J 3 bases, with 10 bases left between them. As DNA, the CDR3 is TGTGCCAGCAGTTACGACAGCGCTGACTATGGCTACACCTTC. Translating gives CASSYDSADYGYTF.

At least ten counts were recorded for this clonotype. The rearrangement links TRBV7-9 to TRBJ1-2; 9 bases map to TRBD1. Trimming took 4 bases from V and 4 from J; bases not matched to a gene: 13. Germline-derived CDR1 and CDR2 are SEHNR and FQNEAQ (reference sequence). This CDR3 spans 17 amino acids. The CDR3, as DNA: TGTGCCAGCAGCTCAGCGGGGGGACAGGGCGCCGGCTATGGCTACACCTTC. Residues: CASSSAGGQGAGYGYTF. The entire variable domain, with the rest obtained from reference TRBV7-9 and TRBJ1-2, is as follows: DTGVSQNPRHKITKRGQNVTFRCDPISEHNRLYWYRQTLGQGPEFLTYFQNEAQLEKSRLLSDRFSAERPKGSFSTLEIQRTEQGDSAMYLCASSSAGGQGAGYGYTFGSGTRLTVV.

V gene TRBV5-1 combines with J gene TRBJ2-3; 8 nucleotides align to TRBD2. V was clipped by 0 bases and J by 3 bases; unmatched bases: 3. The length of the CDR3 is 15 residues. The germline gives CDR1 SGHRS, CDR2 YFSETQ. The CDR3 sequence is CASSLESGSTDTQYF. Here the CDR3 DNA reads TGCGCCAGCAGCTTGGAAAGCGGGAGTACAGATACGCAGTATTTT.

About this clonotype: At one end the junction does not follow the germline gene, possibly because of a read error. V gene TRBV5-6 combines with J gene TRBJ1-5; 9 bases map to TRBD1. The CDR3 has 17 residues. Germline V gene lookup returns CDR1 SGHDT and CDR2 YYEEEE. The CDR3 coding sequence is TGTGCCAGCAGCTCGACCGGGACAGGGTATAGCGATCAGCCCCAGCATTTT. It codes for CASSSTGTGYSDQPQHF.

The CDR3 DNA follows: TGTGCCAGCAGTCTAACCACAGGGCTCAATGAGCAGTTCTTC. This codes for CASSLTTGLNEQFF. This sequence joins TRBV27 and TRBJ2-1; a possible D gene is TRBD1 (6 bases). Deletions cut 5 bases from V and 6 bases from J, with 14 bases between. The germline V gene encodes CDR1 MNHEY and CDR2 SMNVEV (reference sequence). The CDR3 totals 14 residues.

This clonotype was counted at least ten times. V usage is TRBV7-8 and J usage is TRBJ1-1; tentative D call: TRBD1 (5 bases). The V and J ends lost 8 bases and 0 bases respectively, with 13 bases between them. The CDR3 totals 14 residues. Per germline, CDR1 SGHVS and CDR2 FQNEAQ. The CDR3 coding sequence is TGTGCCAGCGGTCGACAGCACCTGAACACTGAAGCTTTCTTT. This translates into CASGRQHLNTEAFF.